Listed below are T cell receptor beta chains from one sample, sequenced in a study of blood T cell repertoires in COVID-19. TCRdb's copy holds only in-frame clones and misses some; the assay was immunoSEQ multiplex PCR. The sample has about 240,000 clones, 70% to 80% seen once; the top ten hold about 3%. Material for sequencing was peripheral blood. The receptors shown here come from a woman aged 80 or over with acute or convalescent COVID-19. The CDR3 runs from the conserved cysteine through the conserved F or W. D genes are given only for firm matches. Only some rows state a clone size, as once, few, many or a class for expanded clones.

abundance	v_gene	j_gene	d_gene	len	CDR3nt	CDR3aa
.	TRBV30	TRBJ2-5	.	13	TGTGCCTGGAGTGTTAATCTTCAAGAGACCCAGTACTTC	CAWSVNLQETQYF
.	TRBV6-5	TRBJ2-2	.	14	TGTGCCAGCCATACCGGGAGGAACACCGGGGAGCTGTTTTTT	CASHTGRNTGELFF
few	TRBV7-8	TRBJ2-3	.	18	TGTGCCAGCAGCACCATAACGTTATTCCCGACGGGGGCAGATACGCAGTATTTT	CASSTITLFPTGADTQYF
.	TRBV25-1	TRBJ1-6	TRBD1	15	TGTGCCAGCAGTGGGGACAGGGGGCTGCTCTCACCCCTCCACTTT	CASSGDRGLLSPLHF
once	TRBV5-3	TRBJ2-7	.	13	TGTGCCAGAAGCCCCCCGGACAGCTACGAGCAGTACTTC	CARSPPDSYEQYF
.	TRBV5-1	TRBJ2-5	TRBD1	14	TGCGCCAGCAGCGCTGACAGGGGGCGGGAGACCCAGTACTTC	CASSADRGRETQYF
.	TRBV2	TRBJ1-6	.	12	TGTGCCAGCAGTCAGGTCAACTCACCCCTCCACTTT	CASSQVNSPLHF
once	TRBV6-6	TRBJ2-1	TRBD1	16	TGTGCCAGCAGTGGTACCGGGACAGGGATCTACAATGGGCAGTTCTTC	CASSGTGTGIYNGQFF
.	TRBV7-6	TRBJ2-1	TRBD2	14	TGTGCCAGCAGCTTAGATACTAGCGGCAATGAGCAGTTCTTC	CASSLDTSGNEQFF
once	TRBV2	TRBJ1-2	.	12	TGTGCCAGCATGAGGACTGGCGATGGCTACACCTTC	CASMRTGDGYTF
.	TRBV6-5	TRBJ2-7	TRBD1	15	TGTGCCAGCAGTTATCGCCGGGACAGAGCCTACGAGCAGTACTTC	CASSYRRDRAYEQYF
.	TRBV7-3	TRBJ2-1	TRBD1	12	TGTGCCAGCAGTTCCCAGGGGGATGAGCAGTTCTTC	CASSSQGDEQFF
.	TRBV5-5	TRBJ1-2	TRBD1	14	TGTGCCAGCAGCGCGGACAGGGATTACTATGGCTACACCTTC	CASSADRDYYGYTF
.	TRBV7-8	TRBJ1-2	TRBD1	15	TGTGCCAGCAGCTTAGCCGGGACAGGGGGTGATCGCTACACCTTC	CASSLAGTGGDRYTF
.	TRBV27	TRBJ2-7	.	15	TGTGCCAGCAGTTTAGGCGGGGTCCTTACCTACGAGCAGTACTTC	CASSLGGVLTYEQYF
once	TRBV28	TRBJ2-1	TRBD2	14	TGTGCCACCTTAGCGGGAGCTCCTACCAGTGAGCAGTTCTTC	CATLAGAPTSEQFF
.	TRBV29-1	TRBJ2-5	.	12	TGCAGCGTCGAAGGACCCTCCCGGGCCCAGTACTTC	CSVEGPSRAQYF
.	TRBV29-1	TRBJ1-2	.	13	TGCAGCGTTGGAGTCGATCCTAACTATGGCTACACCTTC	CSVGVDPNYGYTF
.	TRBV10-3	TRBJ2-3	.	14	TGTGCCATCAGTGGACAGTATAGCACAGATACGCAGTATTTT	CAISGQYSTDTQYF
.	TRBV5-1	TRBJ1-2	.	14	TGCGCCAGCAGCTTGGAGGACAACCGGTCGGGCTACACCTTC	CASSLEDNRSGYTF
.	TRBV2	TRBJ2-2	TRBD1	16	TGTGCCAGCAGCGGAAGTGGGACAGGGAACACCGGGGAGCTGTTTTTT	CASSGSGTGNTGELFF
.	TRBV6-5	TRBJ2-2	TRBD2	13	TGTGCCAACAAGCGGGGAATGGGCGGGGAGCTGTTTTTT	CANKRGMGGELFF
once	TRBV5-4	TRBJ2-6	.	15	TGTGCCAGCAGTCCGGTCCTCTCTGGGGCCAACGTCCTGACTTTC	CASSPVLSGANVLTF
once	TRBV29-1	TRBJ2-1	TRBD1	14	TGCAGCGTTAAAAAAGGACAGGGGGCGATTGAGCAGTTCTTC	CSVKKGQGAIEQFF
.	TRBV5-5	TRBJ2-1	.	19	TGTGCCAGCAGCTTTCACGCCGGAGGGATAACGAGCTCCTACAATGAGCAGTTCTTC	CASSFHAGGITSSYNEQFF
.	TRBV6-6	TRBJ2-6	.	16	TGTGCCAGCAGTTTGAGTCCGTTCTCTGGGGCCAACGTCCTGACTTTC	CASSLSPFSGANVLTF
.	TRBV7-3	TRBJ2-5	TRBD1	15	TGTGCCAGCAGCTTAAGTGTCAGGGGGCAAGAGACCCAGTACTTC	CASSLSVRGQETQYF
once	TRBV10-3	TRBJ1-2	.	13	TGTGCCATCAGTGGGGAGGGGATCTATGGCTACACCTTC	CAISGEGIYGYTF
.	TRBV6-1	TRBJ1-6	TRBD1	14	TGTGCCAGCAGTGAAGGGGACAGGAATTCACCCCTCCACTTT	CASSEGDRNSPLHF
.	TRBV15	TRBJ2-7	TRBD1	15	TGTGCCACCAGCAGAAGCGACAGGGGGAGGTACGAGCAGTACTTC	CATSRSDRGRYEQYF
.	TRBV18	TRBJ2-7	TRBD2	16	TGTGCCAGCTCACAAGGACTAGCGGGAGTCTCCTACGAGCAGTACTTC	CASSQGLAGVSYEQYF
.	TRBV19	TRBJ1-1	TRBD1	12	TGTGCCAGTAAGGAGGGGGCATTCGGAGCTTTCTTT	CASKEGAFGAFF
.	TRBV7-9	TRBJ1-2	TRBD1	14	TGTGCCAGCAGCTCAGGACAGGGGGCTGGTGGCTACACCTTC	CASSSGQGAGGYTF
.	TRBV19	TRBJ2-1	.	14	TGTGCCAGTAGTATCAGGCAGCTTGGCAATGAGCAGTTCTTC	CASSIRQLGNEQFF
.	TRBV3-1/TRBV3-2	TRBJ2-7	TRBD2	13	TGTGCCAGCAGCCTGAGCGGGAGGGGTGAGCAGTACTTC	CASSLSGRGEQYF
once	TRBV11-2	TRBJ2-1	TRBD2	14	TGTGCCAGCAGCCCAATAGCGGGATTTAATGAGCAGTTCTTC	CASSPIAGFNEQFF
.	TRBV6-1	TRBJ1-2	.	14	TGTGCCAGCAGTGAAGGGGGGCTCGACTATGGCTACACCTTC	CASSEGGLDYGYTF